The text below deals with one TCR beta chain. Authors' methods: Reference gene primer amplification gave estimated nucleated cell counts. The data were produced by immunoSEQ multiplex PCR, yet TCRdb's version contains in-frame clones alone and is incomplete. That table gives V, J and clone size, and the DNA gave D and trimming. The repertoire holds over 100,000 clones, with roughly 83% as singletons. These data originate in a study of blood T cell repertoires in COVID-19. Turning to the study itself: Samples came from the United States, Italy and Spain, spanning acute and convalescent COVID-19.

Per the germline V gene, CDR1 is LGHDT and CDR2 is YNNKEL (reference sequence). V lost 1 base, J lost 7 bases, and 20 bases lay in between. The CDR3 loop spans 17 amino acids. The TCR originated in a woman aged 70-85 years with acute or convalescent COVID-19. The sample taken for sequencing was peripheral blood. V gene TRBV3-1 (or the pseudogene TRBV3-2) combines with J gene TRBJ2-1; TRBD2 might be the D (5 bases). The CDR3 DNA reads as TGTGCCAGCAGCCAAGCCCGGATTACTAGGCAGTTTAATGAGCAGTTCTTC. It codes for CASSQARITRQFNEQFF.